Here is one TCR beta chain with its context. What it binds is not known. Profiled with immunoSEQ multiplex PCR; TCRdb holds only in-frame clones, not every one. The data hold 20,000 to 25,000 clones, with about 71% observed a single time. ViraFEST used viral peptide pools to expand antigen-specific CD4+ T cells before sequencing. Subsequent to a culture period of around 10 days, CD4+ T cells were isolated. Nucleocapsid antibodies stayed negative before and after vaccination, showing no earlier SARS-CoV-2 infection. Cultures received IL-2 medium that replaced half the medium on days 3 and 7. The data belong to a study of vaccination effects on CD4 cells after COVID-19. At the level of the study: The participants, recipients of two vaccine doses, got either BNT162b2 or mRNA-1273.

Per the germline V gene, CDR1 is LGHNA and CDR2 is YNFKEQ. The V gene lost 0 bases and the J gene lost 6 bases, with 21 bases spanning the gap. The length of the CDR3 is 17 residues. Study-level findings and limits: Few convalescent patients and no early post-infection timepoints were included in the study.

The sequenced sample was CD4+ T cells from PBMCs cultured with HCoV-OC43 spike peptides, obtained before COVID-19 vaccination. Stated subset: HCoV-OC43 spike overlapping peptide pool stimulation. This chain connects TRBV4-2 to TRBJ2-7; D perhaps matches TRBD2 (6 bases). The TCR originated in a human donor who received a COVID-19 vaccine. The CDR3 coding sequence is TGTGCCAGCAGCCAAGAGGCCCGAAGGAGGGGTTGGGGCGAGCAGTACTTC. Translating gives CASSQEARRRGWGEQYF.